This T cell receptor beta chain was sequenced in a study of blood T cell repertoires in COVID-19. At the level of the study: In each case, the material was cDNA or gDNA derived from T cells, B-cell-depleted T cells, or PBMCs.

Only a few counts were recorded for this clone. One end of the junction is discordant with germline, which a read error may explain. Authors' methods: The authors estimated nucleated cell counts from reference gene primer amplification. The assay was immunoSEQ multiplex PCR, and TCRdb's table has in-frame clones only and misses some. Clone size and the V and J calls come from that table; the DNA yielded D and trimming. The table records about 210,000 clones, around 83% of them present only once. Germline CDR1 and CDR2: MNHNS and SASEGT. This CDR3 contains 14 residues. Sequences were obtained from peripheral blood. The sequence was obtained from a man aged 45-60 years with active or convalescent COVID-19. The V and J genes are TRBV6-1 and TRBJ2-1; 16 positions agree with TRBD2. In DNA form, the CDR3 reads TGTGCCAGCAGTGAGAGGGGACTAGCGGGGGGGCCGATCTTC. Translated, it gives CASSERGLAGGPIF.